The 21 T cell receptor beta chains given below trace back to one sample, sequenced in a study of blood T cell repertoires in COVID-19. The data were produced by immunoSEQ multiplex PCR, yet TCRdb's version contains in-frame clones alone and is incomplete. This sample has 51,000 or so clones, with 81% found just once. Sequenced sample: peripheral blood. The receptors here all came from a woman aged 80 or older with COVID-19, enrolled during active disease.

This chain connects TRBV7-2 to TRBJ2-3; TRBD2 matches at 12 bases. This CDR3 contains 18 residues. Germline values: CDR1 SGHTA, CDR2 FQGNSA. V trimming: 3 bases; J trimming: 1 base; junction bases outside the gene matches: 8. In nucleotides, the CDR3 is TGTGCCAGCAGCTTGACTAGCGGGAGATTAACGGGCACAGATACGCAGTATTTT. Translation: CASSLTSGRLTGTDTQYF.

V gene TRBV19 combines with J gene TRBJ1-1; possibly TRBD1 for D (5 bases). With 6 bases removed from V and 2 bases from J, the gap between germline ends came to 13 bases. CDR1 is LNHDA and CDR2 is SQIVND in the germline V gene (reference sequence). The CDR3 is 14 amino acids. The CDR3 region is CASSHGGSNTEAFF. The CDR3 region has the DNA TGTGCCAGTAGCCACGGGGGGTCTAACACTGAAGCTTTCTTT.

The CDR3 here is CASSYSNTRNEQFF. CDR3 coding DNA: TGTGCCAGCAGTTACTCGAACACCCGCAATGAGCAGTTCTTC. V is TRBV6-6 and J is TRBJ2-1; no reliable D call. V was pared by 0 bases and J by 6 bases, with 9 bases between. The germline gives CDR1 MNHNY, CDR2 SVGAGI (reference sequence). CDR3 length: 14 amino acids.

This chain links TRBV6-5 with TRBJ2-3; perhaps TRBD2 as D (6 bases). The CDR3 is 15 residues long. Germline CDR1 and CDR2: MNHEY and SVGAGI. The V end was cut by 2 bases, the J end by 0 bases, with 9 bases between. DNA for the CDR3: TGTGCCAGCAGTTACGGGGGAGGTAGCACAGATACGCAGTATTTT. It encodes CASSYGGGSTDTQYF.

This chain connects TRBV7-2 to TRBJ2-3, with 15 bases that match TRBD2. This CDR3 is 19 amino acids long. The germline V gene has CDR1 SGHTA and CDR2 FQGNSA. J was trimmed by 3 bases and V by 1 base; bases with no gene match: 8. The CDR3 region is CASSLVGGLAGGGTDTQYF. The DNA for the CDR3 is TGTGCCAGCAGCTTAGTAGGGGGACTAGCGGGAGGTGGTACAGATACGCAGTATTTT.

The chain carries TRBV2 and TRBJ1-2; D may be TRBD1 (6 bases). Germline V CDR1 and CDR2: SNHLY, FYNNEI. Trimming removed 8 bases from V and 7 bases from J, with 11 bases in between. This CDR3 has 11 amino acids. CDR3 coding DNA: TGTGCCAGCCGACAGGACTCTGGCTACACCTTC. This gives the protein CASRQDSGYTF.

J is TRBJ2-1 and V is TRBV27, with 10 positions matching TRBD2. The CDR3 has 16 residues. J lost 9 bases, V lost 2 bases, and 10 bases had no gene match. Looked up from germline, CDR1 is MNHEY and CDR2 is SMNVEV (reference sequence). The CDR3 loop reads CASSLMASGRASEQFF. The CDR3 bases are TGTGCCAGCAGTTTAATGGCTAGCGGGAGAGCTAGTGAGCAGTTCTTC.

This clone was seen once. The chain recombines TRBV19 with TRBJ2-2, with D maybe TRBD2 (5 bases). CDR3 size: 15 residues. Germline V gene data show CDR1 as LNHDA and CDR2 as SQIVND (reference sequence). V lost 4 bases and J lost 8, with 17 bases in between. In DNA form, the CDR3 reads TGTGCCAGTAGTAAACTTGGAGGATCAACTGGGGAGCTGTTTTTT. Protein product: CASSKLGGSTGELFF.

V and J are TRBV6-5 and TRBJ1-3, with 10 bases aligning to TRBD1. Germline V gene data show CDR1 as MNHEY and CDR2 as SVGAGI. The CDR3 has 14 amino acids. The trim removed 6 bases at V and 11 bases at J, leaving 10 bases unmatched. The CDR3 here is CASRIYRDRGAIYF. Here the CDR3 DNA reads TGTGCCAGCAGAATTTACCGGGACAGGGGTGCCATATATTTT.

The CDR3 DNA is TGTGCCAGCTCACTGACAGATAGCAATCAGCCCCAGCATTTT. This encodes CASSLTDSNQPQHF. This chain connects TRBV18 to TRBJ1-5, with D perhaps matching TRBD1 (5 bases). The germline V gene has CDR1 KGHSH and CDR2 LQKENI. With 4 bases removed from V and 0 bases from J, the gap between germline ends came to 7 bases. The CDR3 runs 14 residues. Looking up the rest from reference TRBV18 and TRBJ1-5 gives the full variable domain: NAGVMQNPRHLVRRRGQEARLRCSPMKGHSHVYWYRQLPEEGLKFMVYLQKENIIDESGMPKERFSAEFPKEGPSILRIQQVVRGDSAAYFCASSLTDSNQPQHFGDGTRLSIL.

The chain combines TRBV18 with TRBJ2-7; 11 bases match TRBD2. The CDR3 has 15 residues. Germline V CDR1 and CDR2: KGHSH, LQKENI. Trimming at V came to 3 bases and at J to 2 bases, leaving 3 bases not matched to a gene. CDR3 region: CASSPGLAGPYEQYF. The CDR3 nucleotides read TGTGCCAGCTCACCTGGACTAGCGGGTCCCTACGAGCAGTACTTC.

The gene calls are TRBV2 and TRBJ2-7; 9 bases fit TRBD2. Germline V gene data show CDR1 as SNHLY and CDR2 as FYNNEI. The length of the CDR3 is 13 residues. The V segment lost 6 bases and the J segment 5 bases; nucleotides outside the gene matches: 5. As DNA, the CDR3 is TGTGCCAGCAGGCAAGCGGGAGGCCACGAGCAGTACTTC. Its protein is CASRQAGGHEQYF.

This chain links TRBV3-1 (or the pseudogene TRBV3-2) with TRBJ2-3, with 7 bases aligning to TRBD2. Germline V lookup: CDR1 LGHDT, CDR2 YNNKEL (reference sequence). Trimming removed 1 base from V and 0 bases from J; junction bases left unmatched: 13. This CDR3 is built from 19 residues. CDR3 coding DNA: TGTGCCAGCAGCCAAGGGAATCCTTTACTAGCGACTAGCACAGATACGCAGTATTTT. It codes for CASSQGNPLLATSTDTQYF.

The chain has TRBV6-5 and TRBJ1-5; 7 nucleotides agree with TRBD1. CDR3 size: 15 residues. The V segment lost 5 bases and the J segment 4 bases; nucleotides outside the gene matches: 8. Germline assignment: CDR1 MNHEY and CDR2 SVGAGI. This CDR3 is CASSNTGQLNQPQHF. The CDR3 bases are TGTGCCAGCAGTAATACGGGACAGCTAAATCAGCCCCAGCATTTT.

The chain has TRBV27 and TRBJ1-2; D remains ambiguous. Trimming pared 11 bases from V and 1 base from J, leaving 8 bases between. The germline V gene has CDR1 MNHEY and CDR2 SMNVEV (reference sequence). The CDR3 has 11 amino acids. The CDR3 loop is CASRGNYGYTF. In nucleotides, the CDR3 is TGTGCCTCGCGGGGTAACTATGGCTACACCTTC.

The sample holds a few counts of this clone. The chain combines TRBV11-3 with TRBJ1-1, with 9 positions matching TRBD1. This CDR3 has 18 residues. Germline assignment: CDR1 SGHNT and CDR2 YENEEA. Germline trimming cut 1 base from V and 0 bases from J; bases unmatched to any gene: 9. CDR3 sequence (DNA): TGTGCCAGCAGCTTAGTATGTCGTAGGGACAGGGTGAACACTGAAGCTTTCTTT. Translated, it gives CASSLVCRRDRVNTEAFF.

This chain joins TRBV5-1 and TRBJ2-1; D is undetermined. This CDR3 has 14 amino acids. Germline V gene sequence: CDR1 SGHRS, CDR2 YFSETQ. V gave up 0 bases and J gave up 4 bases, with 8 bases separating them. CDR3 sequence (DNA): TGCGCCAGCAGCTTGGATCCAGGATACAATGAGCAGTTCTTC. Translation gives CASSLDPGYNEQFF. The whole variable domain, remainder taken from reference TRBV5-1 and TRBJ2-1, is KAGVTQTPRYLIKTRGQQVTLSCSPISGHRSVSWYQQTPGQGLQFLFEYFSETQRNKGNFPGRFSGRQFSNSRSEMNVSTLELGDSALYLCASSLDPGYNEQFFGPGTRLTVL.

This chain links TRBV18 with TRBJ1-2; possibly TRBD1 for D (6 bases). V was clipped by 3 bases and J by 6 bases, with 17 bases between them. This CDR3 is 15 amino acids long. The germline V gene encodes CDR1 KGHSH and CDR2 LQKENI. The CDR3 sequence: CASSPGAERTDGYTF. The CDR3, as DNA: TGTGCCAGCTCACCCGGTGCGGAAAGGACAGATGGCTACACCTTC.

The chain couples TRBV4-1 to TRBJ1-2; D perhaps matches TRBD1 (5 bases). Trimming removed 1 base at V and 7 bases at J, with 19 bases between. Germline assignment: CDR1 MGHRA and CDR2 YSYEKL. This CDR3 contains 16 residues. The CDR3 spells CASSQVGRGIRAGYTF. In DNA form, the CDR3 reads TGCGCCAGCAGCCAAGTTGGGAGGGGAATCAGGGCTGGCTACACCTTC.

The genes are TRBV5-1 and TRBJ2-7; 7 bases align to TRBD1. Trimming at V came to 7 bases and at J to 4 bases, leaving 14 bases not matched to a gene. The CDR3 is 15 residues long. Per germline, CDR1 SGHRS and CDR2 YFSETQ. The CDR3 protein is CASCPDRTLGYEQYF. The CDR3 nucleotides are TGCGCCAGCTGCCCGGACAGGACCCTAGGATACGAGCAGTACTTC. Supplemented by reference TRBV5-1 and TRBJ2-7, the full variable domain reads KAGVTQTPRYLIKTRGQQVTLSCSPISGHRSVSWYQQTPGQGLQFLFEYFSETQRNKGNFPGRFSGRQFSNSRSEMNVSTLELGDSALYLCASCPDRTLGYEQYFGPGTRLTVT.

The chain carries TRBV29-1 and TRBJ2-5; TRBD2 agrees at 9 bases. This CDR3 comprises 12 residues. Germline values: CDR1 SQVTM, CDR2 ANQGSEA. The ends lost 5 bases at V and 5 bases at J; junction bases unmatched: 3. The CDR3 bases are TGCAGCGTTTTAGCGGGAGAGGAGACCCAGTACTTC. Protein sequence: CSVLAGEETQYF.